The 16 T cell receptor beta chains below all came from one sample that was sequenced in a study of cytomegalovirus exposure and HLA in healthy donors. TCRdb keeps only in-frame clones here, not all; method: immunoSEQ multiplex PCR. The table lists some 100,000 clones, 88% of them singletons. Sequenced input: PBMCs. These receptors all come from a young woman in good health and CMV-seronegative.

The chain has TRBV19 and TRBJ2-3; 14 bases align to TRBD2. V trimming: 3 bases; J trimming: 8 bases; junction bases outside the gene matches: 10. Germline lookup yields CDR1 LNHDA and CDR2 SQIVND (reference sequence). CDR3 length equals 17 residues. This CDR3 reads CASSIVAGTSGGATQYF. Written as DNA, the CDR3 is TGTGCCAGTAGTATCGTGGCCGGGACTAGCGGGGGAGCTACGCAGTATTTT.

The V call is TRBV2, the J call TRBJ1-1; D unclear. The germline CDR1 and CDR2 sequences are SNHLY and FYNNEI. With 10 bases removed from V and 5 bases from J, the gap between germline ends came to 11 bases. The CDR3 is made up of 11 amino acids. The CDR3 nucleotides read TGTGCCACCGTGAGGGTTACTGAAGCTTTCTTT. It codes for CATVRVTEAFF. Variable domain in full (rest from reference TRBV2 and TRBJ1-1): EPEVTQTPSHQVTQMGQEVILRCVPISNHLYFYWYRQILGQKVEFLVSFYNNEISEKSEIFDDQFSVERPDGSNFTLKIRSTKLEDSAMYFCATVRVTEAFFGQGTRLTVV.

V and J are TRBV19 and TRBJ2-1, with D possibly being TRBD1 (5 bases). CDR1 is LNHDA, CDR2 SQIVND, per germline (reference sequence). V gave up 3 bases and J gave up 6 bases, with 18 bases separating them. The CDR3 covers 16 residues. CDR3: CASSISGAGSSNEQFF. The CDR3 DNA follows: TGTGCCAGTAGTATCAGTGGGGCCGGGTCAAGCAATGAGCAGTTCTTC.

The chain recombines TRBV29-1 with TRBJ1-2; D is undetermined. Deletions cut 1 base from V and 1 base from J, with 13 bases between. Germline V gene sequence: CDR1 SQVTM, CDR2 ANQGSEA. This CDR3 comprises 15 residues. The CDR3 spells CSVEGRGWYNYGYTF. The DNA of the CDR3 is TGCAGCGTTGAAGGTAGAGGGTGGTATAACTATGGCTACACCTTC. Variable domain in full (rest from reference TRBV29-1 and TRBJ1-2): SAVISQKPSRDICQRGTSLTIQCQVDSQVTMMFWYRQQPGQSLTLIATANQGSEATYESGFVIDKFPISRPNLTFSTLTVSNMSPEDSSIYLCSVEGRGWYNYGYTFGSGTRLTVV.

The J gene is TRBJ1-2, the V gene TRBV29-1; tentative D call: TRBD1 (6 bases). Per the germline V gene, CDR1 is SQVTM and CDR2 is ANQGSEA. The V end was cut by 0 bases, the J end by 8 bases, with 10 bases between. The CDR3 sequence is 12 residues long. The CDR3 protein is CSVEDGQRGYTF. The CDR3 DNA reads as TGCAGCGTTGAAGATGGACAGCGCGGCTACACCTTC.

The chain uses TRBV9 and TRBJ1-2, with a tentative D call TRBD1 (5 bases). Germline CDR1 reads SGDLS; CDR2 reads YYNGEE. The CDR3 is made up of 15 amino acids. Trimming removed 4 bases at V and 0 bases at J, with 13 bases between. The CDR3 DNA reads as TGTGCCAGCAGCATACAGGCTCTAGCTAACTATGGCTACACCTTC. Amino acid sequence: CASSIQALANYGYTF.

J is TRBJ2-2 and V is TRBV18; 8 bases match TRBD2. In germline, CDR1 is KGHSH, CDR2 LQKENI. V trimming: 1 base; J trimming: 1 base; junction bases outside the gene matches: 2. The CDR3 extends over 16 amino acids. DNA for the CDR3: TGTGCCAGCTCACCACTGCTAGCGGGGAACACCGGGGAGCTGTTTTTT. Translating it yields CASSPLLAGNTGELFF.

V is TRBV9 and J is TRBJ2-2; no definite D call. The CDR3 runs 17 residues. Trimming left V 0 bases short and J 0 bases short, with 12 bases between. Germline V gives CDR1 SGDLS, CDR2 YYNGEE. CDR3 nucleotide sequence: TGTGCCAGCAGCGTAGGAACCGACACCTCGAACACCGGGGAGCTGTTTTTT. Protein product: CASSVGTDTSNTGELFF. The full variable domain, rest sourced from reference TRBV9 and TRBJ2-2, is DSGVTQTPKHLITATGQRVTLRCSPRSGDLSVYWYQQSLDQGLQFLIQYYNGEERAKGNILERFSAQQFPDLHSELNLSSLELGDSALYFCASSVGTDTSNTGELFFGEGSRLTVL.

This chain connects TRBV5-1 to TRBJ2-1; TRBD2 might be the D (5 bases). Trimming removed 4 bases at V and 7 bases at J, with 12 bases between. Germline CDR1 reads SGHRS; CDR2 reads YFSETQ. This CDR3 contains 13 residues. This CDR3 reads CASSINTRNEQFF. The CDR3 region has the DNA TGCGCCAGCAGCATAAATACTAGGAATGAGCAGTTCTTC.

This chain uses TRBV9 with TRBJ2-3; D ambiguous. This CDR3 spans 19 amino acids. The germline gives CDR1 SGDLS, CDR2 YYNGEE. V shed 0 bases and J shed 0 bases, with 20 bases lying between them. This CDR3 reads CASSVGQLFEAPSTDTQYF. The CDR3 DNA sequence: TGTGCCAGCAGCGTAGGCCAGCTTTTCGAGGCTCCCAGCACAGATACGCAGTATTTT.

The chain uses TRBV28 and TRBJ1-4; the match to TRBD1 covers 10 bases. The V gene's germline CDR1 is MDHEN and CDR2 SYDVKM. The CDR3 is 16 residues long. The trim removed 3 bases at V and 6 bases at J, leaving 7 bases unmatched. The CDR3 sequence: CASSLPTGTGDEKLFF. As DNA, the CDR3 is TGTGCCAGCAGTTTGCCTACCGGGACAGGGGATGAAAAACTGTTTTTT. Full variable domain (remainder filled in from reference TRBV28 and TRBJ1-4): DVKVTQSSRYLVKRTGEKVFLECVQDMDHENMFWYRQDPGLGLRLIYFSYDVKMKEKGDIPEGYSVSREKKERFSLILESASTNQTSMYLCASSLPTGTGDEKLFFGSGTQLSVL.

This clone was found once. The CDR3 loop is CASSPRPGQNWLPGGNTGELFF. For the CDR3, the DNA is TGTGCCAGCAGCCCCAGACCGGGACAAAATTGGTTACCGGGGGGCAACACCGGGGAGCTGTTTTTT. This chain links TRBV7-7 with TRBJ2-2; TRBD2 might be the D (7 bases). The CDR3 extends over 22 amino acids. The germline gives CDR1 SSHAT, CDR2 FNYEAQ (reference sequence). Trimming removed 5 bases from V and 2 bases from J, with 33 bases in between.

This clone was detected once. J is TRBJ2-2 and V is TRBV6-6; D remains ambiguous. Per the germline V gene, CDR1 is MNHNY and CDR2 is SVGAGI (reference sequence). This CDR3 contains 14 residues. Trimming removed 2 bases at V and 6 bases at J, with 10 bases between. CDR3 residues: CASSYLIRSGELFF. In DNA, the CDR3 is TGTGCCAGCAGTTACCTGATCCGGTCCGGGGAGCTGTTTTTT.

V and J are TRBV4-3 and TRBJ2-1; possible D gene TRBD2, 6 bases. Trimming cost V 3 bases and J 5 bases, with 23 bases left between them. The CDR3 is 18 amino acids. From germline, CDR1 is LGHNA and CDR2 YSLEER. CDR3 loop: CASSQVGGGNFWDNEQFF. CDR3 sequence (DNA): TGCGCCAGCAGCCAGGTCGGGGGTGGCAACTTTTGGGACAATGAGCAGTTCTTC.

The V call is TRBV4-2, the J call TRBJ2-1; TRBD2 agrees at 14 bases. V gave up 4 bases and J gave up 8 bases; unmatched junction bases: 13. The germline V gene has CDR1 LGHNA and CDR2 YNFKEQ. The CDR3 length is 18 residues. The CDR3 nucleotides read TGTGCCAGCAGCCCGCGCGGGACTAGCGGGGGTGAAAACTATGAGCAGTTCTTC. It yields the protein CASSPRGTSGGENYEQFF.

The CDR3 bases are TGCGCCAGCAGTCAAGGGCAGGGTCGGTACTATGGCTACACCTTC. Encoded protein: CASSQGQGRYYGYTF. The rearrangement joins TRBV23-1 to TRBJ1-2; D might be TRBD1 (5 bases). TRBV23-1 is an ORF; its function is uncertain. CDR3 length: 15 amino acids. V gave up 2 bases and J gave up 3 bases, with 13 bases separating them.